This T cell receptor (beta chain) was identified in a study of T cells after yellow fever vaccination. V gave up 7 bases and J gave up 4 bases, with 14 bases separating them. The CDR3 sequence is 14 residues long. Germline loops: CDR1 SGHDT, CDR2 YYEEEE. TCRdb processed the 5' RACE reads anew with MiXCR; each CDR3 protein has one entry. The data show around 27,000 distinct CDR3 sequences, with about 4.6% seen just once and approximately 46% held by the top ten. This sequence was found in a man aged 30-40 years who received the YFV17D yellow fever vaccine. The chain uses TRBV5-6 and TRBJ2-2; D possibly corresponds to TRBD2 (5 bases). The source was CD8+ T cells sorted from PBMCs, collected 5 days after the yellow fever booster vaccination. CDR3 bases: TGTGCCAGCGGCCCCGGACTGGTCACCGGGGAGCTGTTTTTT. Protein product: CASGPGLVTGELFF.